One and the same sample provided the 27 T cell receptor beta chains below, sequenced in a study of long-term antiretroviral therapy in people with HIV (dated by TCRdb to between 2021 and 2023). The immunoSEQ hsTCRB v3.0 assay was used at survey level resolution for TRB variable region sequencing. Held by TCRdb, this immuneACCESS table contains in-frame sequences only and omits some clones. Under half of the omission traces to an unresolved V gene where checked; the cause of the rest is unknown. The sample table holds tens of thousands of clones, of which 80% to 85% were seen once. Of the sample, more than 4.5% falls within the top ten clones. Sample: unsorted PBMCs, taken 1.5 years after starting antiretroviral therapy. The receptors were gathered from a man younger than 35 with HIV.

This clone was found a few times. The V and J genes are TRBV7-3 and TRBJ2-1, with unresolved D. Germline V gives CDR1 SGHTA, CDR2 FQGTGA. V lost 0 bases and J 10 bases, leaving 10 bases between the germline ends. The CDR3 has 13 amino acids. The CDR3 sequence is CASSLTFRGEQFF. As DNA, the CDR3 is TGTGCCAGCAGCTTAACGTTCCGCGGAGAGCAGTTCTTC.

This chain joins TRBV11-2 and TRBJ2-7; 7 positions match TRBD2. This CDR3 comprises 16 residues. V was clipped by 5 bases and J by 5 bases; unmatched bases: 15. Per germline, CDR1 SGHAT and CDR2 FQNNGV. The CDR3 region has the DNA TGTGCCAGCAGCGCGGGTGCGGGAGCGTTGAGGAACGAGCAGTACTTC. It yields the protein CASSAGAGALRNEQYF.

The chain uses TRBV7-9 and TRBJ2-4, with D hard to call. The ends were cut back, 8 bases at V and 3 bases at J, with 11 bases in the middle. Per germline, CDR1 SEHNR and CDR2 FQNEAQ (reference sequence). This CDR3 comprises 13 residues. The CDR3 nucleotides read TGTGCCAGCGGCCCGGACGGCAAAAACATTCAGTACTTC. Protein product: CASGPDGKNIQYF.

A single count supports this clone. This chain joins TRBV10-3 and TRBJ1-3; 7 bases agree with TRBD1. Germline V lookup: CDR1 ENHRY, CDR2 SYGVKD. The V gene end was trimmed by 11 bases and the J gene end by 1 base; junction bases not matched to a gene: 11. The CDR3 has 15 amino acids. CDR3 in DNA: TGTGCCCTACAATTAAACAGGGGATCTGGAAACACCATATATTTT. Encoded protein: CALQLNRGSGNTIYF.

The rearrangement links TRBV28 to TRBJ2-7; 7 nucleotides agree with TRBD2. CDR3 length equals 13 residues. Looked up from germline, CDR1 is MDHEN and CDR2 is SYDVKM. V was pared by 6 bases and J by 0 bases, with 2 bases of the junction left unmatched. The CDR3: CASSGGSSYEQYF. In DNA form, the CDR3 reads TGTGCCAGCAGCGGGGGGAGCTCCTACGAGCAGTACTTC. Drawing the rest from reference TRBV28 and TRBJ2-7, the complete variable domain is DVKVTQSSRYLVKRTGEKVFLECVQDMDHENMFWYRQDPGLGLRLIYFSYDVKMKEKGDIPEGYSVSREKKERFSLILESASTNQTSMYLCASSGGSSYEQYFGPGTRLTVT.

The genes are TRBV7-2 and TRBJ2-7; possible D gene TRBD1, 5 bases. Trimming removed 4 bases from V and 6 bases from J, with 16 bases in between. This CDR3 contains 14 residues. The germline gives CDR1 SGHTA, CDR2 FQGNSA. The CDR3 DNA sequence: TGTGCCAGCAGCTCATCACAGCTAGACAGCGAGCAGTACTTC. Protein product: CASSSSQLDSEQYF.

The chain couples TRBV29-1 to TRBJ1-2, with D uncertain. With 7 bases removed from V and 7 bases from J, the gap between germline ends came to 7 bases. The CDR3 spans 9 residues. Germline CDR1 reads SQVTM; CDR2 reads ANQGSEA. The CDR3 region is CSADIGYTF. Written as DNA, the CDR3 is TGCAGCGCTGACATTGGCTACACCTTC.

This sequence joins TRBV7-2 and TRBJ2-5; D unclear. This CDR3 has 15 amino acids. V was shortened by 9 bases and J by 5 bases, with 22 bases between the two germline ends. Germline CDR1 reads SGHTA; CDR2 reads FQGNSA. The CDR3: CASNRGGSPGETQYF. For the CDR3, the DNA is TGTGCCAGTAATAGAGGCGGATCCCCCGGGGAGACCCAGTACTTC.

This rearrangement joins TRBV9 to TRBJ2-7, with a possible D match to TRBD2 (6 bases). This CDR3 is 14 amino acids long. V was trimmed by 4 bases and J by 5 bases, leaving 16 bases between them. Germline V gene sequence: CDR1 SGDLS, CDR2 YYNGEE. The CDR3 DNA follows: TGTGCCAGCAGCCCGGACGGCGGGGTAGACGAGCAGTACTTC. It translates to CASSPDGGVDEQYF.

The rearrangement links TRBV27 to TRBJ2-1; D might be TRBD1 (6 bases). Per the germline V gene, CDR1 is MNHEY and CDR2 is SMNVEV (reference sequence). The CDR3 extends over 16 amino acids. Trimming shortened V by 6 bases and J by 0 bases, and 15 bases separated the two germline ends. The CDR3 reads CASSLRTDHSYNEQFF. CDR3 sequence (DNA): TGTGCCAGCAGCCTTAGGACAGACCACTCCTACAATGAGCAGTTCTTC.

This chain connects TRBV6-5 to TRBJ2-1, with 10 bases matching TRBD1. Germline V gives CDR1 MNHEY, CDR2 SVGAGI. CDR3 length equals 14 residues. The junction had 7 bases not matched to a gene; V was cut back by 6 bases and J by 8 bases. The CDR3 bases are TGTGCCAGCAGAGGGACAGGGGTTAACGATGAGCAGTTCTTC. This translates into CASRGTGVNDEQFF.

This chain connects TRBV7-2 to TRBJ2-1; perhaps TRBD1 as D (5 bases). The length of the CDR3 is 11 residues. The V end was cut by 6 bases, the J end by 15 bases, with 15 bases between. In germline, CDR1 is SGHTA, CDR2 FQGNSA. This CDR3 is CASSSDRLPFF. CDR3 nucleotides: TGTGCCAGCAGTTCTGACAGATTGCCGTTCTTC.

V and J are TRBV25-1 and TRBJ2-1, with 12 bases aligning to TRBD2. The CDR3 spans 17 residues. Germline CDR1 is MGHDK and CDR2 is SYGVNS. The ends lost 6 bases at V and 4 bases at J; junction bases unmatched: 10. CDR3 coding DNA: TGTGCCAGCAGAGGGGCTAGCGGGAGGGCTCTTTACAATGAGCAGTTCTTC. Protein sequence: CASRGASGRALYNEQFF.

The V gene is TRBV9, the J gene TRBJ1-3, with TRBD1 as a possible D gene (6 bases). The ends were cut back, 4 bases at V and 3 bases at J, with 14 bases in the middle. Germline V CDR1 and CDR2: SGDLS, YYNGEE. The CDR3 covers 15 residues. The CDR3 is CASSTSTGIGNTIYF. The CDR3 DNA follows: TGTGCCAGCAGCACCTCTACAGGGATTGGAAACACCATATATTTT.

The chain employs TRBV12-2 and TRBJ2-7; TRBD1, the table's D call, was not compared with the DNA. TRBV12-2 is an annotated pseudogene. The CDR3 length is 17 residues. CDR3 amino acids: CASRSDQDRGKSYEQYF. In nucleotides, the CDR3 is TGTGCAAGTCGCTCGGATCAAGACAGGGGTAAATCCTACGAGCAGTACTTC.

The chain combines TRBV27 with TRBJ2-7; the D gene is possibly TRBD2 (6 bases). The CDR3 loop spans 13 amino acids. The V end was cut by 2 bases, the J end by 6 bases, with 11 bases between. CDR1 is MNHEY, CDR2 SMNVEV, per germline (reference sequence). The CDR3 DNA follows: TGTGCCAGCAGTTTAGTGGGAGGCGGCGAGCAGTACTTC. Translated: CASSLVGGGEQYF.

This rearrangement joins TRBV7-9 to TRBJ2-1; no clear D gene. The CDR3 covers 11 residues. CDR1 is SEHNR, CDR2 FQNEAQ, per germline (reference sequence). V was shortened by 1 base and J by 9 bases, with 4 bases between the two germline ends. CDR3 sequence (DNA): TGTGCCAGCAGCTTAGAAGGTGAGCAGTTCTTC. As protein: CASSLEGEQFF.

The CDR3 nucleotides read TGTGCCAGCAGCCTAAATTTTTACAATGAGCAGTTCTTC. This codes for CASSLNFYNEQFF. The V call is TRBV27, the J call TRBJ2-1; D gene uncertain. Looked up from germline, CDR1 is MNHEY and CDR2 is SMNVEV (reference sequence). There are 13 residues in the CDR3. V shed 6 bases and J shed 4 bases, with 10 bases lying between them.

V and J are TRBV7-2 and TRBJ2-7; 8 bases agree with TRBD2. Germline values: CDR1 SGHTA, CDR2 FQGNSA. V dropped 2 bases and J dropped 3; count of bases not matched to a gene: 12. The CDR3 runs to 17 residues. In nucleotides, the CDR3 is TGTGCCAGCAGCTTACCTAGCGGGCCTCATCCGAGCTACGAGCAGTACTTC. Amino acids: CASSLPSGPHPSYEQYF.

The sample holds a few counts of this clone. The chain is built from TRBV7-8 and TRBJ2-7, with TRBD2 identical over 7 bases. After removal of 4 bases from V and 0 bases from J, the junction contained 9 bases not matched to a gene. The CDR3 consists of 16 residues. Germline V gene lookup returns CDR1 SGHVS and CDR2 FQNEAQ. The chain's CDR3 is CASSSPQWGGSYEQYF. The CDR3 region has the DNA TGTGCCAGCAGCTCGCCTCAGTGGGGGGGCTCCTACGAGCAGTACTTC.

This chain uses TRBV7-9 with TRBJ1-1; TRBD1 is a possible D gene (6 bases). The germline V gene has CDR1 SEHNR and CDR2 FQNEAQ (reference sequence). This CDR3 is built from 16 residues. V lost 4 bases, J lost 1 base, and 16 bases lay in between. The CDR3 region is CASSWKTGTTNTEAFF. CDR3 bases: TGTGCCAGCAGCTGGAAAACCGGGACAACGAACACTGAAGCTTTCTTT.

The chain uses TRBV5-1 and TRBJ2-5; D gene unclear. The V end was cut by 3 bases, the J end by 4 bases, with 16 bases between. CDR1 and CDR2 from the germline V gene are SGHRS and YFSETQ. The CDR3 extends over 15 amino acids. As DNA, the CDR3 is TGCGCCAGCAGCTCTGTCTTGTCTATTGCAGAGACCCAGTACTTC. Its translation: CASSSVLSIAETQYF.

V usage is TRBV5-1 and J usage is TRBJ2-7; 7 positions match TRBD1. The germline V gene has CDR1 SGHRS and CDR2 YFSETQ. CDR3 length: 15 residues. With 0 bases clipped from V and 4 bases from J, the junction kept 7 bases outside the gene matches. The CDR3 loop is CASSLELGQIYEQYF. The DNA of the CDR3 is TGCGCCAGCAGCTTGGAATTGGGACAGATTTACGAGCAGTACTTC. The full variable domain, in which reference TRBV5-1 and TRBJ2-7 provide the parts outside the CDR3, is KAGVTQTPRYLIKTRGQQVTLSCSPISGHRSVSWYQQTPGQGLQFLFEYFSETQRNKGNFPGRFSGRQFSNSRSEMNVSTLELGDSALYLCASSLELGQIYEQYFGPGTRLTVT.

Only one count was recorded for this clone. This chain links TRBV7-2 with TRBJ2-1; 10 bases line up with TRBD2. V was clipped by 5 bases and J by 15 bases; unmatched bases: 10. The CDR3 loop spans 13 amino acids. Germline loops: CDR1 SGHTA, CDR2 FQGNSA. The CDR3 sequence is CASSISSGSSPFF. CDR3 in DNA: TGTGCCAGCAGCATATCTAGCGGGAGTTCACCGTTCTTC.

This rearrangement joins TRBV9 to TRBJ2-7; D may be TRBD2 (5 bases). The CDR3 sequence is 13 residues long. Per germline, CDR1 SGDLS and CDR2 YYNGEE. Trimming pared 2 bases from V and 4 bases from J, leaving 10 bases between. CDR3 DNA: TGTGCCAGCAGCGTTGGACTTCATTACGAGCAGTACTTC. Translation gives CASSVGLHYEQYF.

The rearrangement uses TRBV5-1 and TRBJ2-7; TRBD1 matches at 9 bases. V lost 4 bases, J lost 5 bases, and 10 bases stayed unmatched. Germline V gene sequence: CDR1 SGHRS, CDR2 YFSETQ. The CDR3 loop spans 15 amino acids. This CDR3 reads CASSERGQGAHEQYF. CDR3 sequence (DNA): TGCGCCAGCAGCGAGCGGGGACAGGGTGCCCACGAGCAGTACTTC.

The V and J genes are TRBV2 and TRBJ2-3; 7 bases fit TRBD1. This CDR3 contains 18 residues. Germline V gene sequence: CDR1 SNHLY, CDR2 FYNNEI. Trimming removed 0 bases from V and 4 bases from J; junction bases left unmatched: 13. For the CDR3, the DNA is TGTGCCAGCAGTGAAGCGCTTCAGGCAGGGGGTCTCGCAGATACGCAGTATTTT. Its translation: CASSEALQAGGLADTQYF.